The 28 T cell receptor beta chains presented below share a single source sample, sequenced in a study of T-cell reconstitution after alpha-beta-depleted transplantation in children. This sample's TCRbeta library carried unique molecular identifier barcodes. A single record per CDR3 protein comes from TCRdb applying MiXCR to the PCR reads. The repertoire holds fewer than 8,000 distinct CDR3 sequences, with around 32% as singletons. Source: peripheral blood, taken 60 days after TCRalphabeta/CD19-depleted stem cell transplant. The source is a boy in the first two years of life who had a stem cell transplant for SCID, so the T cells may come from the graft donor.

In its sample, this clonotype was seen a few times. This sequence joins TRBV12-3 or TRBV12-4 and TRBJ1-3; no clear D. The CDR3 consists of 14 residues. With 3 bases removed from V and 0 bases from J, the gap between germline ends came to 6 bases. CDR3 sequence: CASSFGVSGNTIYF. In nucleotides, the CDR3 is TGTGCCAGCAGTTTCGGGGTCTCTGGAAACACCATATATTTT.

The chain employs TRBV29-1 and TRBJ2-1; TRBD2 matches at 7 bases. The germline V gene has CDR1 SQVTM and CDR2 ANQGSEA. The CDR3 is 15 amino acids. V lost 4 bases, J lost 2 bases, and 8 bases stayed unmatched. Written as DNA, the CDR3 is TGCAGCGTTGTTAGGGTAGGGAGGGCCTACAATGAGCAGTTCTTC. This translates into CSVVRVGRAYNEQFF.

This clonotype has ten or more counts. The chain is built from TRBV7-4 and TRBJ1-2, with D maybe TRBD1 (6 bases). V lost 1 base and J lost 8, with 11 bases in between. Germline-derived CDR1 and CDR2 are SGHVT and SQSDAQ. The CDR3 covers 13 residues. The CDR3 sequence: CASSLGQVGGYTF. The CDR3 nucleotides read TGTGCCAGCAGCTTAGGACAGGTCGGCGGCTACACCTTC.

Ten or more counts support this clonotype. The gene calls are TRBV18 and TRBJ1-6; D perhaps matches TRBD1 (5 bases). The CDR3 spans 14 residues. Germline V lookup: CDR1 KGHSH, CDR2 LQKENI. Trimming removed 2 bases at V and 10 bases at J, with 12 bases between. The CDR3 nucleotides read TGTGCCAGCTCACCAGGGGGAATTGGGTCACCCCTCCACTTT. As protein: CASSPGGIGSPLHF. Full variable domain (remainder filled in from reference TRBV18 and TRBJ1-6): NAGVMQNPRHLVRRRGQEARLRCSPMKGHSHVYWYRQLPEEGLKFMVYLQKENIIDESGMPKERFSAEFPKEGPSILRIQQVVRGDSAAYFCASSPGGIGSPLHFGNGTRLTVT.

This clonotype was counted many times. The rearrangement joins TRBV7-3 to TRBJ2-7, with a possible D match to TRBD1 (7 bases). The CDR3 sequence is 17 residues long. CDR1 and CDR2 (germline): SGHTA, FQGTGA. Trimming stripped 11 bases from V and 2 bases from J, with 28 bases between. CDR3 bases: TGTGCCGAGCAGGGGGGAGATGGCACAAGTGAGGCCTACGAGCAGTACTTC. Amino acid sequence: CAEQGGDGTSEAYEQYF.

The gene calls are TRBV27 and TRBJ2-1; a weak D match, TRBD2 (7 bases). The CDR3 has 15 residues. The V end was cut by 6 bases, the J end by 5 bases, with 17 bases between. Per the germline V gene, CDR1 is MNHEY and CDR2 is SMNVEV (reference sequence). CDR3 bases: TGTGCCAGCAGCCTCGCGGGGGCCATCAACAATGAGCAGTTCTTC. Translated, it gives CASSLAGAINNEQFF.

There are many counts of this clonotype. Here the CDR3 DNA reads TGTGCCAGCAGCCCCGGACAGGATAGCAATCAGCCCCAGCATTTT. It translates to CASSPGQDSNQPQHF. This sequence joins TRBV7-9 and TRBJ1-5, with TRBD1 matching over 7 bases. This CDR3 region has 15 residues. CDR1 is SEHNR, CDR2 FQNEAQ, per germline (reference sequence). V was clipped by 5 bases and J by 0 bases; unmatched bases: 4.

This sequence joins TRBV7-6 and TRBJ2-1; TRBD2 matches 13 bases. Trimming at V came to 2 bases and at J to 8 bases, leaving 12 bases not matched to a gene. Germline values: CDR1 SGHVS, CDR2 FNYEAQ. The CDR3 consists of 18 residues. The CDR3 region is CASSLRGPTGTSGDEQFF. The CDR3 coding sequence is TGTGCCAGCAGCTTAAGGGGACCTACCGGGACTAGCGGGGATGAGCAGTTCTTC.

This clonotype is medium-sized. CDR3 residues: CASSPDRGLAGELFF. In DNA form, the CDR3 reads TGTGCCAGCAGCCCTGACAGGGGGCTGGCCGGGGAGCTGTTTTTT. The V gene is TRBV7-9, the J gene TRBJ2-2; 10 bases map to TRBD1. This CDR3 contains 15 residues. Germline CDR1 SEHNR, CDR2 FQNEAQ (reference sequence). Unmatched junction bases numbered 6, after V lost 5 bases and J lost 6 bases.

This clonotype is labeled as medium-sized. CDR3 amino acids: CASSSPVPRGWTGELFF. CDR3 coding DNA: TGTGCCAGCAGCTCCCCGGTCCCCAGGGGGTGGACCGGGGAGCTGTTTTTT. This chain joins TRBV7-6 and TRBJ2-2, with 7 bases fitting TRBD1. The CDR3 is made up of 17 amino acids. In germline, CDR1 is SGHVS, CDR2 FNYEAQ. V was pared by 4 bases and J by 5 bases, with 13 bases of the junction left unmatched.

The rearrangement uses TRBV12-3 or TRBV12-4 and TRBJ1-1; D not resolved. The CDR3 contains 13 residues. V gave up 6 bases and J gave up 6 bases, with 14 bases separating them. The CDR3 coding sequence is TGTGCCAGCAGCCCTTCCGATTCCGCTGAAGCTTTCTTT. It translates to CASSPSDSAEAFF.

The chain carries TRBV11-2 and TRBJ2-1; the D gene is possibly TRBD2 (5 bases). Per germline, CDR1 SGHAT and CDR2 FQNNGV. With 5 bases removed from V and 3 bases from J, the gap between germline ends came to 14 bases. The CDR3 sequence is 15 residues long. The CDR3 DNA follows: TGTGCCAGCAGCCCCCCCGGGGTACTCTACAATGAGCAGTTCTTC. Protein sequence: CASSPPGVLYNEQFF.

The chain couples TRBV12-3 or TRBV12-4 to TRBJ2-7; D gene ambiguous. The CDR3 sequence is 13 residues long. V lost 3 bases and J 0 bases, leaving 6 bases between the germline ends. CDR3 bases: TGTGCCAGCAGTTTGTGGGGCTCCTACGAGCAGTACTTC. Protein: CASSLWGSYEQYF.

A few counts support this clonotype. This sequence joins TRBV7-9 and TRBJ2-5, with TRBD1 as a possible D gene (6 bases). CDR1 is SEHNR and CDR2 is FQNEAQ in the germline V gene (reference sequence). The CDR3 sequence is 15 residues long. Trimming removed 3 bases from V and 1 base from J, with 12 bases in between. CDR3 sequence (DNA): TGTGCCAGCAGCTTCGGACAGATCATCCAAGAGACCCAGTACTTC. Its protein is CASSFGQIIQETQYF.

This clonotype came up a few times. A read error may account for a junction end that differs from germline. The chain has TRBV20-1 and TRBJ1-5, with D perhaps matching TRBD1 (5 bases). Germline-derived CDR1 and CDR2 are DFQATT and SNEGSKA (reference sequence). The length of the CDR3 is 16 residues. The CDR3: CCARGQDGTGNQPQHF. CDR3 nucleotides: TGCTGTGCTAGAGGGCAAGACGGGACCGGCAATCAGCCCCAGCATTTT.

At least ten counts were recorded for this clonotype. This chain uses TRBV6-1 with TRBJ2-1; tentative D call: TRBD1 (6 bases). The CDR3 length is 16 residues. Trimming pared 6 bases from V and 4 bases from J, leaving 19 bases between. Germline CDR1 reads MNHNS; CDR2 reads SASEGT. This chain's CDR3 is CASRNLNGQRYNEQFF. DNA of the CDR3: TGTGCCAGCAGGAACCTAAACGGACAGCGATACAATGAGCAGTTCTTC.

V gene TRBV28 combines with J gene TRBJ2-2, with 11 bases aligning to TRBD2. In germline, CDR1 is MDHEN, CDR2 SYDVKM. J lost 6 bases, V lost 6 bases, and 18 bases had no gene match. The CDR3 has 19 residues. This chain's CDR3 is CASRRILAGVSLSAGELFF. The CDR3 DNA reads TGTGCCAGCAGGCGCATACTAGCGGGAGTTTCTCTTTCTGCCGGGGAGCTGTTTTTT.

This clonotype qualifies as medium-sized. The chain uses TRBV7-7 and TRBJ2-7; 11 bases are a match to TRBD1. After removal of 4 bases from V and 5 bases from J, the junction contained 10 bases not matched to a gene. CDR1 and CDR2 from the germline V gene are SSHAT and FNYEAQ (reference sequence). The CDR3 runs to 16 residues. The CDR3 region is CASSYQNRDRGDEQYF. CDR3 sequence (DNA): TGTGCCAGCAGCTATCAAAACCGGGACAGGGGGGACGAGCAGTACTTC.

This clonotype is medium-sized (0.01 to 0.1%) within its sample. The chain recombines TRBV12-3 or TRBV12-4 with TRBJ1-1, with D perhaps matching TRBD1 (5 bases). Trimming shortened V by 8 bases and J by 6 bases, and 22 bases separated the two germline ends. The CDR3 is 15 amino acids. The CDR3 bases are TGTGCCAGCCCACAGGTCACGTATATTCGCGCTGAAGCTTTCTTT. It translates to CASPQVTYIRAEAFF.

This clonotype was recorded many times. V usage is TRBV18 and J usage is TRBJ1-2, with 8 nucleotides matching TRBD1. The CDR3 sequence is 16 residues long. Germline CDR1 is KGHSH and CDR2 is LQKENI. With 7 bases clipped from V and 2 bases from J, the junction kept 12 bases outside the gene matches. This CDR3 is CASFRKGWTGNYGYTF. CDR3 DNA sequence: TGTGCCAGCTTCAGAAAGGGATGGACAGGGAACTATGGCTACACCTTC.

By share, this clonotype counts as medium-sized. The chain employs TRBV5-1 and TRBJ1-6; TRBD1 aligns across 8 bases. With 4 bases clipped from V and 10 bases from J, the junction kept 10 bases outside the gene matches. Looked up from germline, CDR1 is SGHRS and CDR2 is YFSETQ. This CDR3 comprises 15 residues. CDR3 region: CASSRNQGARSPLHF. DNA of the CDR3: TGCGCCAGCAGCCGGAATCAGGGGGCTCGATCACCCCTCCACTTT.

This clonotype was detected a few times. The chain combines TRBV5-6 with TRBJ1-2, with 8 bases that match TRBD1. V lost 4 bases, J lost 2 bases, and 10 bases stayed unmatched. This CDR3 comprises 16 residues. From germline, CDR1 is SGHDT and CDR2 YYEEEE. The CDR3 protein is CASSGGQEFFNYGYTF. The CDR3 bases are TGTGCCAGCAGCGGGGGACAGGAATTTTTCAACTATGGCTACACCTTC.

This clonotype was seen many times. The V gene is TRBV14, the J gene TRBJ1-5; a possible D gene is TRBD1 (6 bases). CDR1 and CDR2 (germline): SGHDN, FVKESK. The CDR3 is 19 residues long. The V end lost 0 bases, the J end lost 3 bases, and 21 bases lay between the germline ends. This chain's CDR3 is CASSQENRWARGYNQPQHF. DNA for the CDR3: TGTGCCAGCAGCCAAGAAAATCGGTGGGCCAGGGGCTACAATCAGCCCCAGCATTTT.

The CDR3 bases are TGTGCCACCAGTGATCCAAGCGGGAGGGCCACAGATACGCAGTATTTT. Protein: CATSDPSGRATDTQYF. The gene calls are TRBV24-1 and TRBJ2-3; 10 nucleotides line up with TRBD2. J was trimmed by 2 bases and V by 3 bases; bases with no gene match: 4. CDR1 and CDR2 from the germline V gene are KGHDR and SFDVKD. The CDR3 loop spans 16 amino acids.

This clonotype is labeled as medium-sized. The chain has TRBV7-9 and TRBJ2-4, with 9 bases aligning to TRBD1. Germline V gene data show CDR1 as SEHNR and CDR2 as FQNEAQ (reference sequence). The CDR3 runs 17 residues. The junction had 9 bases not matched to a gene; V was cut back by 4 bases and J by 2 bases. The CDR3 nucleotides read TGTGCCAGCAGCTCTCGACAGGGGGACGGTTCCAAAAACATTCAGTACTTC. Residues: CASSSRQGDGSKNIQYF.

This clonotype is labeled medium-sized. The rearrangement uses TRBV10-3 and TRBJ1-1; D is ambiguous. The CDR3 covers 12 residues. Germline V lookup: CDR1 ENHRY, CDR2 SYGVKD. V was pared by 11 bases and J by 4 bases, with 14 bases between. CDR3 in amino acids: CALLIRVTEAFF. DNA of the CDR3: TGTGCCTTATTAATACGTGTCACTGAAGCTTTCTTT.

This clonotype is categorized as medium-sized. The CDR3 DNA reads as TGTGCCAGCAGTTTTCGACAGGGGAGGGTAAATGAGCAGTTCTTC. Residues: CASSFRQGRVNEQFF. This chain uses TRBV12-3 or TRBV12-4 with TRBJ2-1; a possible D gene is TRBD1 (8 bases). The V gene lost 3 bases and the J gene lost 7 bases, with 16 bases spanning the gap. CDR3 size: 15 residues.

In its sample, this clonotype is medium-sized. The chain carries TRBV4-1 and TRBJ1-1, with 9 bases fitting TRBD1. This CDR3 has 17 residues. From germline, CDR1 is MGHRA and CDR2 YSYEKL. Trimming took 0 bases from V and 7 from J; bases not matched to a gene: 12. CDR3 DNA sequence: TGCGCCAGCAGCCAAGAGACCCCGGGACAGGGTATCGGTGAAGCTTTCTTT. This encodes CASSQETPGQGIGEAFF.